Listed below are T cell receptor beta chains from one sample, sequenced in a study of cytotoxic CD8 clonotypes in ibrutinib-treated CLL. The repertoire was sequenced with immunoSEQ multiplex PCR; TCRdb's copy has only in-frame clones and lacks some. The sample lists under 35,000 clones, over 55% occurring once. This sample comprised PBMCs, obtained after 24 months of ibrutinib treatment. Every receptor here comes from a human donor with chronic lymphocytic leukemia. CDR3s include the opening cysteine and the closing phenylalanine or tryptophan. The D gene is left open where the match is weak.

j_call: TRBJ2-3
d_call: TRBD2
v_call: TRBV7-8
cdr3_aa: CASSLSGGARGWTDTQYF
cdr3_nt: TGTGCCAGCAGCTTGTCCGGGGGGGCGAGAGGTTGGACAGATACGCAGTATTTT

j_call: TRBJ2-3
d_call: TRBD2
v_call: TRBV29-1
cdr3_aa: CSAGGSTDTQYF
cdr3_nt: TGCAGCGCCGGGGGGAGCACAGATACGCAGTATTTT

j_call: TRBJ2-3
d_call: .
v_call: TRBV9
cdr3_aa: CASSVESFTSTDTQYF
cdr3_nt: TGTGCCAGCAGCGTAGAGAGTTTCACTAGCACAGATACGCAGTATTTT

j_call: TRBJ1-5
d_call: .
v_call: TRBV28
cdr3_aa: CASRRPNQPQHF
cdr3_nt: TGTGCCAGCAGACGCCCTAATCAGCCCCAGCATTTT

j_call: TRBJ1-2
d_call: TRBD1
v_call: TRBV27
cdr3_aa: CASRPTGGAGYTF
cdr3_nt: TGTGCCAGCAGGCCGACAGGGGGTGCAGGCTACACCTTC

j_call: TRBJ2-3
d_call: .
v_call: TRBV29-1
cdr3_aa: CSFSGADTQYF
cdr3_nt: TGCAGCTTTTCAGGGGCAGATACGCAGTATTTT

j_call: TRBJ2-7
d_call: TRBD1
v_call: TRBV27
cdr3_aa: CASRGLDRFNEQYF
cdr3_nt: TGTGCCAGCAGGGGCTTGGACAGGTTTAACGAGCAGTACTTC

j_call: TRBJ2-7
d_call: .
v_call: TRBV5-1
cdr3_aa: CASRDSRSYEQYF
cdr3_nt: TGCGCCAGCAGAGACAGCCGCTCCTACGAGCAGTACTTC

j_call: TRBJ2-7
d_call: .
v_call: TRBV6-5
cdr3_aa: CASSYSTAGQYF
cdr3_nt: TGTGCCAGCAGTTACTCGACAGCCGGGCAGTACTTC

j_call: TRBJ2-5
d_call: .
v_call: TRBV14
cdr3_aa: CASSRPVTGGGEAQYF
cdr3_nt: TGTGCCAGCAGCCGACCTGTAACCGGAGGAGGGGAGGCCCAGTACTTC